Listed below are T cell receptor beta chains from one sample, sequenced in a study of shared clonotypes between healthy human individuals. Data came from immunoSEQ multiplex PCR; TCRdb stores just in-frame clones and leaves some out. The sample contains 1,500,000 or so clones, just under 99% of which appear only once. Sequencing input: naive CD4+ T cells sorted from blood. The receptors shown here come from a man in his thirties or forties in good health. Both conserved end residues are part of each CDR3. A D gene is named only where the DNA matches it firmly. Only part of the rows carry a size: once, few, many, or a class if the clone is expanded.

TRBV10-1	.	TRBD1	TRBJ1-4	CASKTGQGTEKLFF	TGCGCCAGCAAAACGGGACAGGGAACCGAAAAACTGTTTTTT
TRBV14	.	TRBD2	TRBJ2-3	CASSQVGVRGAQYF	TGTGCCAGCAGCCAAGTTGGGGTTCGGGGGGCGCAGTATTTT
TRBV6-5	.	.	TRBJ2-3	CAIQPGPRDTDTQYF	TGTGCCATCCAGCCGGGCCCGAGGGACACAGATACGCAGTATTTT
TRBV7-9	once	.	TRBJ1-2	CASSLQTFGDGYTF	TGTGCCAGCAGCTTACAGACTTTCGGTGATGGCTACACCTTC
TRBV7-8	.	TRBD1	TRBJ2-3	CASSWDRLADTQYF	TGTGCCAGCAGTTGGGACAGGCTCGCAGATACGCAGTATTTT
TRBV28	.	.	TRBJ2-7	CASHNRLVNEQYF	TGTGCCAGCCACAACCGCCTAGTTAACGAGCAGTACTTC
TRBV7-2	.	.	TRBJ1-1	CASSLAHSTEAFF	TGTGCCAGCAGCTTAGCCCACAGCACTGAAGCTTTCTTT
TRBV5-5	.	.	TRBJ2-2	CASSLGSGELFF	TGTGCCAGCAGCTTGGGTTCCGGGGAGCTGTTTTTT
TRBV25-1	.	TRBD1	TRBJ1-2	CASSEGQGYYGYTF	TGTGCCAGCAGTGAAGGACAGGGTTACTATGGCTACACCTTC
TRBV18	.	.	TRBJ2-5	CASSPLAFSDRETQYF	TGTGCCAGCTCACCACTCGCGTTCTCTGATCGAGAGACCCAGTACTTC
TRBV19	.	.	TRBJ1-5	CASSWWLGNSNQPQHF	TGTGCCAGTAGTTGGTGGTTAGGGAATAGCAATCAGCCCCAGCATTTT
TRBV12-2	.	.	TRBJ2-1	CASRHTLAGAVHNEQFF	TGTGCAAGTCGCCATACCTTAGCGGGAGCGGTACACAATGAGCAGTTCTTC
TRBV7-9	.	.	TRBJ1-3	CASTQPGRDSGNTIYF	TGTGCCAGCACCCAACCGGGAAGGGACTCTGGAAACACCATATATTTT
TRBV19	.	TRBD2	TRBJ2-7	CASSIALAGYEAYEQYF	TGTGCCAGTAGTATAGCGCTAGCGGGATACGAGGCCTACGAGCAGTACTTC
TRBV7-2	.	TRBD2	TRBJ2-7	CASSLTSGFEQYF	TGTGCCAGCAGCTTGACTAGCGGGTTCGAGCAGTACTTC